A selection of T cell receptor beta chains follows, all from one sample in a study of beta chain features in type 1 diabetes. Clones were read by immunoSEQ multiplex PCR, and TCRdb kept only the in-frame ones, dropping some. The sample has some 900,000 clones; roughly a sixth are singletons. Material: naive CD4+ T cells from blood. These receptors all stem from a young woman in good health. Each CDR3 is given with its conserved first and last residue. A D gene is named only where the DNA matches it firmly. Size is omitted from some rows. Given values are once, few, many or a class for expanded clones.

J: TRBJ2-1
D: TRBD2
V: TRBV9
size: few
DNA: TGTGCCAGCAGCGCTTTAGCGGGGACCTACAATGAGCAGTTCTTC
CDR3: CASSALAGTYNEQFF

J: TRBJ1-5
D: TRBD1
V: TRBV28
size: .
DNA: TGTGCCAGCAGTTTACAAACACTAAGGCGGGACAGGGGTCGTCAGCCCCAGCATTTT
CDR3: CASSLQTLRRDRGRQPQHF

J: TRBJ2-7
D: TRBD1
V: TRBV27
size: .
DNA: TGTGCCAGCAGTTTTGACAGGGGGGTGGGCGAGCAGTACTTC
CDR3: CASSFDRGVGEQYF

J: TRBJ1-1
D: .
V: TRBV7-9
size: .
DNA: TGTGCCAGCAGCTTCCGCCCTAACACTGAAGCTTTCTTT
CDR3: CASSFRPNTEAFF

J: TRBJ2-5
D: TRBD1
V: TRBV2
size: .
DNA: TGTGCCAGCAGTGAGGACAGGCGCCAAGAGACCCAGTACTTC
CDR3: CASSEDRRQETQYF

J: TRBJ1-4
D: .
V: TRBV25-1
size: .
DNA: TGTGCCAGCAGTGCGGAATACAGGGCCCTAAATGAAAAACTGTTTTTT
CDR3: CASSAEYRALNEKLFF

J: TRBJ1-5
D: .
V: TRBV18
size: few
DNA: TGTGCCAGCTCACCCGGGGGGGCGACTCAGCCCCAGCATTTT
CDR3: CASSPGGATQPQHF

J: TRBJ1-2
D: .
V: TRBV6-5
size: few
DNA: TGTGCCAGCAGTTACGACGGGGGCAGCTATGGCTACACCTTC
CDR3: CASSYDGGSYGYTF

J: TRBJ1-1
D: .
V: TRBV19
size: .
DNA: TGTGCCAGTAGTATATTGGGGAACACTGAAGCTTTCTTT
CDR3: CASSILGNTEAFF

J: TRBJ1-5
D: .
V: TRBV6-6
size: few
DNA: TGTGCCAGCAGCCCAACGGTGCGGGCCCAGCATTTT
CDR3: CASSPTVRAQHF

J: TRBJ2-7
D: TRBD2
V: TRBV18
size: few
DNA: TGTGCCAGCTCACTAGGACTAGCTTCCTACGAGCAGTACTTC
CDR3: CASSLGLASYEQYF

J: TRBJ2-1
D: .
V: TRBV28
size: few
DNA: TGTGCCAGCAGCCCTCCTGGTTCCTACAATGAGCAGTTCTTC
CDR3: CASSPPGSYNEQFF

J: TRBJ2-5
D: TRBD2
V: TRBV7-2
size: few
DNA: TGTGCCAGCAGACTAGCGGGAGTCTTAAAGACCCAGTACTTC
CDR3: CASRLAGVLKTQYF

J: TRBJ2-1
D: TRBD2
V: TRBV19
size: .
DNA: TGTGCCAGTATGGACCTAGCGGGAAGGAGCTCCTACAATGAGCAGTTCTTC
CDR3: CASMDLAGRSSYNEQFF

J: TRBJ1-2
D: .
V: TRBV7-9
size: few
DNA: TGTGCCAGCAGCTTCAACCCCCAGGGGCCTGATCGAGACTATGGCTACACCTTC
CDR3: CASSFNPQGPDRDYGYTF

J: TRBJ2-6
D: TRBD1
V: TRBV10-2
size: few
DNA: TGCGCCAGCAGTTTGTACAGGGGCTCTTCTGGGGCCAACGTCCTGACTTTC
CDR3: CASSLYRGSSGANVLTF

J: TRBJ1-5
D: .
V: TRBV10-3
size: few
DNA: TGTGCCATCAGTGCAGGGCAAAATCAGCCCCAGCATTTT
CDR3: CAISAGQNQPQHF

J: TRBJ2-5
D: .
V: TRBV14
size: .
DNA: TGTGCCAGCAGCCCCCATTGGGGACAAGAGACCCAGTACTTC
CDR3: CASSPHWGQETQYF

J: TRBJ2-1
D: .
V: TRBV6-5
size: few
DNA: TGTGCCAGCAGTTACGATCGGGGTCTTATTGAGCAGTTCTTC
CDR3: CASSYDRGLIEQFF

J: TRBJ2-2
D: .
V: TRBV9
size: few
DNA: TGTGCCAGCAGCGTAGCTCACCTGAACACCGGGGAGCTGTTTTTT
CDR3: CASSVAHLNTGELFF

J: TRBJ2-1
D: TRBD2
V: TRBV7-2
size: .
DNA: TGTGCCAGCAGCTCTAGCGGGAGGTCCTACAATGAGCAGTTCTTC
CDR3: CASSSSGRSYNEQFF

J: TRBJ2-5
D: .
V: TRBV5-1
size: .
DNA: TGCGCCAGCAGCATTACAGGACCTACCCAAGAGACCCAGTACTTC
CDR3: CASSITGPTQETQYF

J: TRBJ2-7
D: TRBD1
V: TRBV7-9
size: .
DNA: TGTGCCAGCAGCTTACAGGACAGGGTTGGAGAGCAGTACTTC
CDR3: CASSLQDRVGEQYF

J: TRBJ2-7
D: TRBD2
V: TRBV7-9
size: .
DNA: TGTGCCAGCAGCTTAGGAGGACTAGGTTTCTACGAGCAGTACTTC
CDR3: CASSLGGLGFYEQYF

J: TRBJ2-2
D: .
V: TRBV18
size: .
DNA: TGTGCCAGCTCACGACAAGAGGGAAACACCGGGGAGCTGTTTTTT
CDR3: CASSRQEGNTGELFF

J: TRBJ2-1
D: TRBD1
V: TRBV11-1
size: .
DNA: TGTGCCAGCAGCTTAGGACAGGGGGCCTACAATGAGCAGTTCTTC
CDR3: CASSLGQGAYNEQFF

J: TRBJ2-7
D: .
V: TRBV5-4
size: .
DNA: TGTGCCAGCAGCACGGACTGGAACTCCTACGAGCAGTACTTC
CDR3: CASSTDWNSYEQYF

J: TRBJ1-5
D: .
V: TRBV27
size: few
DNA: TGTGCCAGCAGGTTACATACGGGTCAGCCCCAGCATTTT
CDR3: CASRLHTGQPQHF

J: TRBJ2-7
D: .
V: TRBV29-1
size: .
DNA: TGCAGCGTTGGGTGGCGGGATTACTCCTACGAGCAGTACTTC
CDR3: CSVGWRDYSYEQYF

J: TRBJ2-1
D: .
V: TRBV28
size: few
DNA: TGTGCCAGCGACGTTCGGGGGATCAATGAGCAGTTCTTC
CDR3: CASDVRGINEQFF

J: TRBJ1-2
D: .
V: TRBV28
size: .
DNA: TGTGCCAGCACCTTACGGCCTAACTATGGCTACACCTTC
CDR3: CASTLRPNYGYTF

J: TRBJ2-3
D: .
V: TRBV11-1
size: .
DNA: TGTGCCAGCAGCCAAGAACCGGCGGTGACAGATACGCAGTATTTT
CDR3: CASSQEPAVTDTQYF

J: TRBJ2-3
D: .
V: TRBV7-3
size: .
DNA: TGTGCCAGCAGCTTACGGGGGGCTAGCACAGATACGCAGTATTTT
CDR3: CASSLRGASTDTQYF

J: TRBJ2-1
D: TRBD2
V: TRBV28
size: few
DNA: TGTGCCAGCAGTTCGCATGGGACTAGCGGGAAGTTCAATGAGCAGTTCTTC
CDR3: CASSSHGTSGKFNEQFF

J: TRBJ2-5
D: .
V: TRBV18
size: .
DNA: TGTGCCAGCTCACCGGGTTACCAAGAGACCCAGTACTTC
CDR3: CASSPGYQETQYF

J: TRBJ2-2
D: TRBD2
V: TRBV7-2
size: few
DNA: TGTGCCAGCAGCTCTGGACTAGCGGGAGCTGCGAACACCGGGGAGCTGTTTTTT
CDR3: CASSSGLAGAANTGELFF

J: TRBJ2-7
D: TRBD2
V: TRBV11-3
size: .
DNA: TGTGCCAGCAGCGTGAGCGGGAGGGCCGGTGAGCAGTACTTC
CDR3: CASSVSGRAGEQYF

J: TRBJ2-1
D: .
V: TRBV7-6
size: .
DNA: TGTGCCAGCAGTCTCGGTAGCGCTTTTGCTGAGCAGTTCTTC
CDR3: CASSLGSAFAEQFF

J: TRBJ2-3
D: .
V: TRBV6-1
size: .
DNA: TGTGCCAGCAGGATCCATGAGGGGCTCAGAGATACGCAGTATTTT
CDR3: CASRIHEGLRDTQYF

J: TRBJ2-1
D: .
V: TRBV7-9
size: few
DNA: TGTGCCAGCAGCCATCTAAAGGTCAGCTCCTACAATGAGCAGTTCTTC
CDR3: CASSHLKVSSYNEQFF

J: TRBJ1-3
D: .
V: TRBV25-1
size: .
DNA: TGTGCCAGCACCGGTCTAGCGGGACACGAGAGCTCTGGAAACACCATATATTTT
CDR3: CASTGLAGHESSGNTIYF

J: TRBJ2-3
D: .
V: TRBV7-9
size: .
DNA: TGTGCCAGCAGCTGGCGGGGAGCAGATACGCAGTATTTT
CDR3: CASSWRGADTQYF

J: TRBJ1-2
D: .
V: TRBV15
size: .
DNA: TGTGCCACCAGCGCCGCTTGGGGCGGCTACACCTTC
CDR3: CATSAAWGGYTF

J: TRBJ1-1
D: .
V: TRBV7-2
size: few
DNA: TGTGCCAGCAGCTTTGTCTCCCATACTAACACTGAAGCTTTCTTT
CDR3: CASSFVSHTNTEAFF

J: TRBJ2-7
D: TRBD2
V: TRBV4-3
size: few
DNA: TGCGCCAGCAGCCAAGAACCCCGGGGGGATTACGAGCAGTACTTC
CDR3: CASSQEPRGDYEQYF

J: TRBJ1-2
D: .
V: TRBV11-2
size: .
DNA: TGTGCCAGCAGCTGGCGCGACTATGGCTACACCTTC
CDR3: CASSWRDYGYTF

J: TRBJ2-3
D: .
V: TRBV25-1
size: few
DNA: TGTGCCAGCAGCCCTACCACAGATACGCAGTATTTT
CDR3: CASSPTTDTQYF

J: TRBJ1-3
D: TRBD1
V: TRBV7-6
size: few
DNA: TGTGCCAGCAGCCATACAGGGGTAGGAAACACCATATATTTT
CDR3: CASSHTGVGNTIYF

J: TRBJ1-2
D: .
V: TRBV28
size: .
DNA: TGTGCCAGCAGTTTACCCACAGGGCTAAGGGTCTATGGCTACACCTTC
CDR3: CASSLPTGLRVYGYTF

J: TRBJ1-2
D: .
V: TRBV19
size: few
DNA: TGTGCCAGTAGTGGGTTTAATCGGATGAGCTATGGCTACACCTTC
CDR3: CASSGFNRMSYGYTF

J: TRBJ2-6
D: .
V: TRBV6-5
size: .
DNA: TGTGCCAGCAGCCGGGCCTCTGGGGCCAACGTCCTGACTTTC
CDR3: CASSRASGANVLTF

J: TRBJ2-7
D: TRBD1
V: TRBV18
size: few
DNA: TGTGCCAGCTCACCCGGGACAGGGGGGTACGAGCAGTACTTC
CDR3: CASSPGTGGYEQYF

J: TRBJ1-4
D: .
V: TRBV6-6
size: few
DNA: TGTGCCAGCAGTACCGCGACAGTTGCGGAAAAACTGTTTTTT
CDR3: CASSTATVAEKLFF

J: TRBJ1-4
D: .
V: TRBV7-2
size: few
DNA: TGTGCCAGCAGCTCCTCTGAAGGGCGACTGTTTTTT
CDR3: CASSSSEGRLFF

J: TRBJ1-1
D: TRBD1
V: TRBV5-6
size: few
DNA: TGTGCCAGCAGCTTGGGGGACAGGGTAAGGACTGAAGCTTTCTTT
CDR3: CASSLGDRVRTEAFF